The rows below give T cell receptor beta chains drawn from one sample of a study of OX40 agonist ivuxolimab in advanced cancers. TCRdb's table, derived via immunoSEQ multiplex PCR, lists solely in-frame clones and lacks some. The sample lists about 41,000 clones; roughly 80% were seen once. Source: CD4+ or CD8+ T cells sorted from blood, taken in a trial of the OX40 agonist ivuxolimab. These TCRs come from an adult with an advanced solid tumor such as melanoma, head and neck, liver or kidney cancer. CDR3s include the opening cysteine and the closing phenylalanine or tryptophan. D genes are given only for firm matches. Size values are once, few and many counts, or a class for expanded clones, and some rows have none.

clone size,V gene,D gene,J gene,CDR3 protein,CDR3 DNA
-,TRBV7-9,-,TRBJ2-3,CASSFFRESADTQYF,TGTGCCAGCAGCTTCTTCCGGGAGTCGGCAGATACGCAGTATTTT
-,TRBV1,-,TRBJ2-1,CTSRNRNNEQFF,TGCACCAGCAGGAACAGGAACAATGAGCAGTTCTTC
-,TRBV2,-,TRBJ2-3,CASSPDRLYTDTQYF,TGTGCCAGCAGTCCAGACAGGCTCTACACAGATACGCAGTATTTT
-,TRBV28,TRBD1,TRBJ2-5,CASSLSTGGHQETQYF,TGTGCCAGCAGTTTATCGACAGGGGGCCACCAAGAGACCCAGTACTTC
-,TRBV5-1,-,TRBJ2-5,CASSFGSQETQYF,TGCGCCAGCAGCTTCGGCAGCCAAGAGACCCAGTACTTC
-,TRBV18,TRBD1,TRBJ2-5,CASSPGQGLGRETQYF,TGTGCCAGCTCACCGGGACAGGGCCTTGGGCGCGAGACCCAGTACTTC
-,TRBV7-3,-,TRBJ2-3,CASSLGRYTDTQYF,TGTGCCAGCAGCTTAGGGCGGTACACAGATACGCAGTATTTT
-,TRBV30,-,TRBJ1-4,CAWSVGSQEKLFF,TGTGCCTGGAGTGTAGGATCCCAAGAAAAACTGTTTTTT
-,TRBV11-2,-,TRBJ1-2,CASSFRGSGGYTF,TGTGCCAGCAGCTTCAGGGGAAGCGGTGGCTACACCTTC
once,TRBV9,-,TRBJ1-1,CASSVGIGEAFF,TGTGCCAGCAGCGTAGGGATTGGTGAAGCTTTCTTT
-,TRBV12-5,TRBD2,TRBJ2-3,CASGFYTLIPGLAGGSTDTQYF,TGTGCTAGTGGTTTCTATACCCTAATCCCGGGACTAGCGGGAGGGAGCACAGATACGCAGTATTTT
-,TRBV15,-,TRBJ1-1,CATSRVGSHTEAFF,TGTGCCACCAGCAGAGTCGGCAGCCACACTGAAGCTTTCTTT
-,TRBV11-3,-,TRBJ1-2,CASSLDEGGGYTF,TGTGCCAGCAGCTTAGATGAGGGGGGCGGCTACACCTTC
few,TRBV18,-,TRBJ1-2,CASSPSRVADGYTF,TGTGCCAGCTCACCCTCCAGGGTGGCCGATGGCTACACCTTC
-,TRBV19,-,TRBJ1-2,CASSIVLYGYTF,TGTGCCAGTTCGATAGTCCTCTATGGCTACACCTTC
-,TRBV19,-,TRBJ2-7,CASSIGHSYEQYF,TGTGCCAGTAGTATAGGACACTCCTACGAGCAGTACTTC
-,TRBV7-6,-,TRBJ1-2,CASRPGGRNYGYTF,TGTGCCAGCAGACCGGGGGGGCGGAACTATGGCTACACCTTC
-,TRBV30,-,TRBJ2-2,CAWSGGGVRELFF,TGTGCCTGGAGTGGGGGTGGTGTAAGGGAGCTGTTTTTT
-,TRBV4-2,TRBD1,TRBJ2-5,CASSSGRGIITAQETQYF,TGTGCCAGCAGCAGTGGCAGGGGGATTATTACAGCACAAGAGACCCAGTACTTC
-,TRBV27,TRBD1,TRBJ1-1,CASSLFPWGTGIGEAFF,TGTGCCAGCAGTTTATTCCCGTGGGGGACAGGGATCGGTGAAGCTTTCTTT
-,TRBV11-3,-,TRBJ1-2,CASSHITSGGYTF,TGTGCCAGCAGCCACATAACCTCTGGAGGCTACACCTTC
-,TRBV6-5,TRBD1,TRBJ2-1,CASSRDRGGYNEQFF,TGTGCCAGCAGTCGGGACAGGGGTGGATACAATGAGCAGTTCTTC
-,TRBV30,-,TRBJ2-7,CAWSRTPSSYEQYF,TGTGCCTGGAGTCGTACGCCGTCCTCCTACGAGCAGTACTTC
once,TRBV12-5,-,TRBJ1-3,CASGLGAVSGNTIYF,TGTGCTAGTGGTTTGGGGGCAGTCTCTGGAAACACCATATATTTT
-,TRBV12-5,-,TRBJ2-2,CASGPPLFPLVGTGELFF,TGTGCTAGTGGTCCCCCACTATTCCCCTTAGTGGGGACCGGGGAGCTGTTTTTT
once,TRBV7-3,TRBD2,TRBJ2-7,CASSLMGGSYEQYF,TGTGCCAGCAGCTTAATGGGCGGGAGCTACGAGCAGTACTTC
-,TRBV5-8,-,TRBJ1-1,CASSLNTEAFF,TGTGCCAGCAGCTTGAACACTGAAGCTTTCTTT
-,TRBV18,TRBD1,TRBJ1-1,CASSGQANIMNTEAFF,TGTGCCAGCTCAGGACAGGCCAATATAATGAACACTGAAGCTTTCTTT
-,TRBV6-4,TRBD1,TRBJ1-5,CASGQGTGGTIGNQPQHF,TGTGCCAGCGGACAGGGGACAGGGGGAACTATAGGCAATCAGCCCCAGCATTTT
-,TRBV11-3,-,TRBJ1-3,CASSLGGGGIAGNTIYF,TGTGCCAGCAGCTTAGGGGGTGGGGGCATCGCTGGAAACACCATATATTTT
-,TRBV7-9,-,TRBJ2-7,CASSLGGGSYEQYF,TGTGCCAGCAGCTTAGGGGGTGGCTCCTACGAGCAGTACTTC
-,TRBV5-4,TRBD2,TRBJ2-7,CASSGTSSYEQYF,TGTGCCAGCAGCGGGACTAGCAGCTACGAGCAGTACTTC
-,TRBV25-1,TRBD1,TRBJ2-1,CASTSGGGNEQFF,TGTGCCAGCACCTCAGGGGGCGGAAATGAGCAGTTCTTC
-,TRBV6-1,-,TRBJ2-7,CASSEQFFLHAYEQYF,TGTGCCAGCAGTGAACAATTTTTCTTGCACGCCTACGAGCAGTACTTC
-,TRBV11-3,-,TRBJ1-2,CASSLRQGNPYTF,TGTGCCAGCAGCTTGCGTCAGGGTAACCCCTACACCTTC